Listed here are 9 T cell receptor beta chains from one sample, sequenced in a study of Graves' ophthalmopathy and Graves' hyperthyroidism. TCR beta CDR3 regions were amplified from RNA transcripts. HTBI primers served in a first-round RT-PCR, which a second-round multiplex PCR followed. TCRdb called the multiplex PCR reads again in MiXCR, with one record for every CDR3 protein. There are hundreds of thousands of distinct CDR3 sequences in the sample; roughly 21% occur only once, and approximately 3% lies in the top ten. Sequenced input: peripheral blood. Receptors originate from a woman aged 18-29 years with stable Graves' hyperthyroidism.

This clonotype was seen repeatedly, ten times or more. The CDR3 nucleotides read TGCAGCGTGGGGACACTGCCATTCTACGAGCAGTACTTC. Its translation: CSVGTLPFYEQYF. This chain uses TRBV29-1 with TRBJ2-7, with D tentatively TRBD1 (6 bases). V was trimmed by 6 bases and J by 3 bases, leaving 15 bases between them. The CDR3 sequence is 13 residues long. Germline assignment: CDR1 SQVTM and CDR2 ANQGSEA.

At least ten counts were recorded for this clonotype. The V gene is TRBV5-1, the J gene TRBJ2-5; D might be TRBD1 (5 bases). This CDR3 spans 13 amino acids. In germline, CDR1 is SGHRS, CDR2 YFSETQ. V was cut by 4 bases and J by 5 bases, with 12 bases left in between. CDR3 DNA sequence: TGCGCCAGCAGCCTACAGGACGGGGAGACCCAGTACTTC. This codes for CASSLQDGETQYF.

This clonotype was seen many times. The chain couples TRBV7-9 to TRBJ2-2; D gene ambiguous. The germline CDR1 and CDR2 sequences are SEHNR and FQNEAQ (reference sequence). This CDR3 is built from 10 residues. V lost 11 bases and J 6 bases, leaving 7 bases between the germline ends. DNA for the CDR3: TGTGCCCCCGAGGCCGGGGAGCTGTTTTTT. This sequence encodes CAPEAGELFF. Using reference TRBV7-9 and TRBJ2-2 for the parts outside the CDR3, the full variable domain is DTGVSQNPRHKITKRGQNVTFRCDPISEHNRLYWYRQTLGQGPEFLTYFQNEAQLEKSRLLSDRFSAERPKGSFSTLEIQRTEQGDSAMYLCAPEAGELFFGEGSRLTVL.

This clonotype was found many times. CDR3 sequence (DNA): TGTGCCAGCAGTGGCCCTACAGGGTCGGGCTATGGCTACACCTTC. Translating gives CASSGPTGSGYGYTF. The rearrangement uses TRBV25-1 and TRBJ1-2; D possibly corresponds to TRBD1 (6 bases). Germline lookup yields CDR1 MGHDK and CDR2 SYGVNS. This CDR3 has 15 residues. Between the trimmed V and J ends, which lost 4 bases and 4 bases, there was a span of 16 bases.

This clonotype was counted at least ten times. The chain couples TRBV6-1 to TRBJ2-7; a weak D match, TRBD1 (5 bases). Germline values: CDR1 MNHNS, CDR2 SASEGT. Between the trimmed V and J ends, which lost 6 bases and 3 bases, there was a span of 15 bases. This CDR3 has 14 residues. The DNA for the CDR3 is TGTGCCAGCAGCCGCTCTGGGGCCTTCTACGAGCAGTACTTC. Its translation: CASSRSGAFYEQYF.

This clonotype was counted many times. CDR3: CASSFTPPSAYYEQYF. The CDR3 region has the DNA TGTGCCAGCAGCTTTACACCGCCTAGCGCATACTACGAGCAGTACTTC. This sequence joins TRBV11-1 and TRBJ2-7; D perhaps matches TRBD2 (6 bases). This CDR3 has 16 amino acids. Per germline, CDR1 SGHAT and CDR2 FQDESV (reference sequence). Trimming took off 3 bases at V and 3 bases at J, with 18 bases between the two ends. Full variable domain (remainder filled in from reference TRBV11-1 and TRBJ2-7): EAEVAQSPRYKITEKSQAVAFWCDPISGHATLYWYRQILGQGPELLVQFQDESVVDDSQLPKDRFSAERLKGVDSTLKIQPAELGDSAMYLCASSFTPPSAYYEQYFGPGTRLTVT.

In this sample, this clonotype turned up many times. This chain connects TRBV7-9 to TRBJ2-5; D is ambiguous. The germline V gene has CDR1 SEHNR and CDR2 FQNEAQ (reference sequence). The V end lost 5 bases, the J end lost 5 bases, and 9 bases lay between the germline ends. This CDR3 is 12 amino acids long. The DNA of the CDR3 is TGTGCCAGCAGCCCTGGGATGGAGACCCAGTACTTC. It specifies CASSPGMETQYF.

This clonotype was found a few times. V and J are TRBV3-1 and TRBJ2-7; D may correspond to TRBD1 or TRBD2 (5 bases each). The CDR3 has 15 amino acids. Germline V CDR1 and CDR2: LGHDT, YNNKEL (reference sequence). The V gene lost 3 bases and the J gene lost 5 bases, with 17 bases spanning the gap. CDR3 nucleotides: TGTGCCAGCAGCCAGGGGACGCACTTCGGCGACGAGCAGTACTTC. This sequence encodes CASSQGTHFGDEQYF.

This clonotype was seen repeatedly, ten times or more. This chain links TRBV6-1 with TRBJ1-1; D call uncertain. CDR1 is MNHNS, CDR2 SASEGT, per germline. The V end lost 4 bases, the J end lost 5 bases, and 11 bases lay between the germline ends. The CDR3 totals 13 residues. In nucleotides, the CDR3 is TGTGCCAGCAGTGCCTGGGGTCGGACTGAAGCTTTCTTT. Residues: CASSAWGRTEAFF.